This TCR beta chain was identified during a study of cytomegalovirus exposure and HLA in healthy donors. 60 Vbeta and 13 Jbeta primers were used in PCR. Sequencing used immunoSEQ multiplex PCR; TCRdb keeps in-frame clones, though not all of them. The sample lists 100,000 or so clones, 60% to 85% seen once, with approximately 5.1% in the top ten. Points from the study as a whole: Rarity marked most TCR sequences, yet some public TCRs occurred in many donors. Most TCR beta V segments were productive about 87% or about 30% of the time in an earlier analysis. Evidence from a later analysis indicated that most CMV-associated TCR beta chains looked HLA-restricted. Among TCR beta chains, those listed as cytomegalovirus-associated numbered around 160.

Worth noting for this clone: The antigen remains unidentified.

This CDR3 region has 11 residues. From germline, CDR1 is SQVTM and CDR2 ANQGSEA. V was trimmed by 1 base and J by 9 bases, leaving 9 bases between them. J is TRBJ1-1 and V is TRBV29-1, with a weak D call TRBD1 (6 bases). The receptor comes from a female donor in good health and CMV-seropositive. The sample comprised PBMCs. Here the CDR3 reads CSVEATGQAFF. In nucleotides, the CDR3 is TGCAGCGTTGAAGCGACAGGACAAGCTTTCTTT.